Described below is a single T cell receptor beta chain sequence and its context. Antigen specificity is unknown. This entry is derived from a study of cytomegalovirus exposure and HLA in healthy donors. The PCR was carried out with 60 Vbeta primers and 13 Jbeta primers. Some clones are missing from TCRdb's copy, which holds only in-frame ones; the method was immunoSEQ multiplex PCR. The data contain roughly 100,000 clones, approximately 72% of them singletons. Trimming removed 4 bases at V and 4 bases at J, with 19 bases between. The CDR3 covers 16 residues. In germline, CDR1 is MNHEY, CDR2 SMNVEV (reference sequence). Overall study results and limits: Reports indicated that the classifier achieved high specificity and sensitivity in diagnosing cytomegalovirus status. Most TCR sequences were uncommon, yet certain public TCRs appeared in many donors.

The sequenced sample consisted of PBMCs. The genes are TRBV27 and TRBJ2-5, with D possibly matching TRBD2 (6 bases). This TCR came from a man aged 25 to 40 in good health and CMV-seronegative. CDR3 in DNA: TGTGCCAGCAGTTCGCCTAACCGACTAGGCGTAGAGACCCAGTACTTC. Translation: CASSSPNRLGVETQYF.